This is a list of T cell receptor beta chains from one sample in a study of blood T cell repertoires in COVID-19. Profiling relied on immunoSEQ multiplex PCR, and the TCRdb table lists in-frame clones only, not all of them. The sample contains about 90,000 clones, around 92% of which appear only once. Sequenced input: peripheral blood. Receptors were obtained from a woman aged 55-69 years with active COVID-19. Both conserved end residues are part of each CDR3. D genes are given only for firm matches. The listing skips clone size in some rows; elsewhere it reads once, few, many or a size class.

J gene,V gene,clone size,D gene,CDR3 protein,CDR3 DNA
TRBJ2-5,TRBV12-5,.,TRBD1,CASAPGTEVETQYF,TGTGCTAGTGCTCCCGGGACAGAAGTGGAGACCCAGTACTTC
TRBJ1-4,TRBV7-2,once,.,CASSLIPMGATNEKLFF,TGTGCCAGCAGCTTAATCCCCATGGGCGCAACTAATGAAAAACTGTTTTTT
TRBJ2-2,TRBV28,.,TRBD2,CASSLFPSGTSGGAWTGELFF,TGTGCCAGCAGTTTATTTCCCTCCGGGACTAGCGGGGGGGCCTGGACCGGGGAGCTGTTTTTT
TRBJ2-5,TRBV12-5,.,TRBD2,CASAPSGTSDWGTQYF,TGTGCTAGTGCCCCGTCCGGGACTAGCGATTGGGGGACCCAGTACTTC
TRBJ2-7,TRBV9,.,TRBD2,CASSPRVAGYYEQYF,TGTGCCAGCAGCCCACGGGTAGCGGGATACTACGAGCAGTACTTC
TRBJ2-1,TRBV5-1,.,.,CASSFSGSNEQFF,TGCGCCAGCAGCTTCTCTGGCAGCAATGAGCAGTTCTTC
TRBJ2-1,TRBV28,.,.,CASIPNGLGSYNEQFF,TGTGCCAGCATTCCTAATGGACTGGGCTCCTACAATGAGCAGTTCTTC
TRBJ1-4,TRBV6-6,.,.,CASSPHGVVNEKLFF,TGTGCCAGCAGCCCACACGGGGTCGTAAATGAAAAACTGTTTTTT
TRBJ2-7,TRBV7-2,.,TRBD1,CASSFRDRYYEQYF,TGTGCCAGCAGCTTTAGGGACAGATACTACGAGCAGTACTTC
TRBJ2-5,TRBV18,.,.,CASSRSGPETQYF,TGTGCCAGCTCACGATCAGGGCCAGAGACCCAGTACTTC
TRBJ1-2,TRBV7-8,.,.,CASSLRGSAGNYGYTF,TGTGCCAGCAGCTTAAGGGGTTCTGCTGGTAACTATGGCTACACCTTC